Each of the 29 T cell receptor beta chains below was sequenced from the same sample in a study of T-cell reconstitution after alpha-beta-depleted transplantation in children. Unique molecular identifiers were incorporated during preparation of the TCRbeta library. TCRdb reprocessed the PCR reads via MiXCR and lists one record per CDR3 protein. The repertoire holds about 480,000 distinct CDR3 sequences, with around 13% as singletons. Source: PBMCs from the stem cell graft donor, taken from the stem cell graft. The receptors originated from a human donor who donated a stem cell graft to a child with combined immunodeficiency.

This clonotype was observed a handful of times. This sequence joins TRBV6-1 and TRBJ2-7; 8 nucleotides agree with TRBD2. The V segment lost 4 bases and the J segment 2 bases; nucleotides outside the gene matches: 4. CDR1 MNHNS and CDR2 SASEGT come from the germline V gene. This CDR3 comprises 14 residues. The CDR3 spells CASSVPGGPYEQYF. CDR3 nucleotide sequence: TGTGCCAGCAGTGTCCCGGGAGGGCCCTACGAGCAGTACTTC.

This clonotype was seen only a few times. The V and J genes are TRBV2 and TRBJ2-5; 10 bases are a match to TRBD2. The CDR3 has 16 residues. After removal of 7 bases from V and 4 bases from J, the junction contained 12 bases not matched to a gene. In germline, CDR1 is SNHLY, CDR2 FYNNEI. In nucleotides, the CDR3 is TGTGCCAGCACCTTAAGTGTAGCGGGGGGTCCAGAGACCCAGTACTTC. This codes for CASTLSVAGGPETQYF.

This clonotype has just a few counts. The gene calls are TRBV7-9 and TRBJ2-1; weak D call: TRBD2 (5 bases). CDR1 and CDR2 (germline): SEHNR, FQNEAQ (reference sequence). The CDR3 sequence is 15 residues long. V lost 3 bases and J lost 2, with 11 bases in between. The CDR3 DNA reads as TGTGCCAGCAGCTTCACGGGAACCGCCTACAATGAGCAGTTCTTC. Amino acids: CASSFTGTAYNEQFF.

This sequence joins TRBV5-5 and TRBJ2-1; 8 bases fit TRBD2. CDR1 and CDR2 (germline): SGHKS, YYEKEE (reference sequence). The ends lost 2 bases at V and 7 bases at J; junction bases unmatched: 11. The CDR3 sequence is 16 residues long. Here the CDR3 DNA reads TGTGCCAGCAGCTTAAGCTCGTGGCTAGCGGGTAATGAGCAGTTCTTC. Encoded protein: CASSLSSWLAGNEQFF.

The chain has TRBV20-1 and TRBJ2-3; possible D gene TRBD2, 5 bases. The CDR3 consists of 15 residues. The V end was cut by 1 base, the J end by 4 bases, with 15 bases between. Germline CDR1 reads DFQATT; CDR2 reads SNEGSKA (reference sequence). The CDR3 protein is CSARGWRSRADTQYF. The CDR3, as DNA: TGCAGTGCTAGAGGTTGGAGGTCTCGGGCAGATACGCAGTATTTT.

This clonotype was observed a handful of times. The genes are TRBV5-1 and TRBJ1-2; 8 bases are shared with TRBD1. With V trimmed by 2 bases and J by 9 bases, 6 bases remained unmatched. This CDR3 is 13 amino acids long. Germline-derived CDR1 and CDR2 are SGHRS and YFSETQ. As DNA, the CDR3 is TGCGCCAGCAGCTTCGGGCAGGGGGCTCGCTACACCTTC. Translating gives CASSFGQGARYTF.

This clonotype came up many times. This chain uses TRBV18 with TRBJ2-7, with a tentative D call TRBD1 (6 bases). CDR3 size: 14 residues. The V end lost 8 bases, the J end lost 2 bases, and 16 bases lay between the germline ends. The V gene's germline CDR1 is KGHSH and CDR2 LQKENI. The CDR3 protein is CASAVGALTYEQYF. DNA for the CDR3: TGTGCCAGCGCGGTGGGGGCCCTTACCTACGAGCAGTACTTC.

For the CDR3, the DNA is TGTGCCAGCAGCTTAGGTCTTGAGGTACGCGAGCAGTACTTC. The encoded protein is CASSLGLEVREQYF. V is TRBV7-2 and J is TRBJ2-7, with D unresolved. The germline CDR1 and CDR2 sequences are SGHTA and FQGNSA. The CDR3 length is 14 residues. The V end was cut by 1 base, the J end by 6 bases, with 13 bases between.

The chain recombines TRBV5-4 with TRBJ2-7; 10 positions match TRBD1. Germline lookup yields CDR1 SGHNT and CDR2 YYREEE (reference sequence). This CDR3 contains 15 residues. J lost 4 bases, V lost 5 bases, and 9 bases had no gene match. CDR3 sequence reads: CASRDGTGDRYEQYF. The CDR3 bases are TGTGCCAGCAGGGACGGGACAGGGGATAGGTACGAGCAGTACTTC.

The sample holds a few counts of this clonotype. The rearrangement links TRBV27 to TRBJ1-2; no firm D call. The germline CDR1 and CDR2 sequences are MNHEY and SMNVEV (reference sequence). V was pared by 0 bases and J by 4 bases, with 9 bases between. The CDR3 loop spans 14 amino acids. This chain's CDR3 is CASSLSLGSYGYTF. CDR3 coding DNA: TGTGCCAGCAGTTTATCGTTGGGCAGCTATGGCTACACCTTC.

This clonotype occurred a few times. CDR3 in amino acids: CASSHGALSSYNEQFF. The CDR3 DNA is TGTGCCAGCAGCCATGGAGCCCTGAGCTCCTACAATGAGCAGTTCTTC. The chain joins TRBV5-5 to TRBJ2-1; D unclear. Germline V gene sequence: CDR1 SGHKS, CDR2 YYEKEE (reference sequence). The CDR3 sequence is 16 residues long. V was trimmed by 4 bases and J by 0 bases, leaving 14 bases between them.

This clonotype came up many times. CDR3 sequence: CASSSWTGSGELFF. The CDR3 region has the DNA TGTGCCAGCAGCTCGTGGACAGGGTCCGGGGAGCTGTTTTTT. This chain uses TRBV7-9 with TRBJ2-2; 8 bases fit TRBD1. The CDR3 consists of 14 residues. With 4 bases clipped from V and 6 bases from J, the junction kept 4 bases outside the gene matches. The germline V gene encodes CDR1 SEHNR and CDR2 FQNEAQ (reference sequence).

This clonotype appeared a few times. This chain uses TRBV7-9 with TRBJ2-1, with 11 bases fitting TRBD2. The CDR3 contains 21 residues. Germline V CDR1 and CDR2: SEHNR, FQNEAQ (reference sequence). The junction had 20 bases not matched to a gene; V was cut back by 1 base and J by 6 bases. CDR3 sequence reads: CASSLGSVAGGPLSVGNEQFF. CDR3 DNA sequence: TGTGCCAGCAGCTTAGGATCGGTAGCGGGAGGGCCATTATCAGTTGGCAATGAGCAGTTCTTC.

The DNA of the CDR3 is TGTGCCAGCAGTTTTGATCGGTATAGCTCCTACAATGAGCAGTTCTTC. The encoded protein is CASSFDRYSSYNEQFF. This chain links TRBV12-3 or TRBV12-4 with TRBJ2-1; unclear D gene. The CDR3 extends over 16 amino acids. V was clipped by 3 bases and J by 0 bases, with 12 bases between them.

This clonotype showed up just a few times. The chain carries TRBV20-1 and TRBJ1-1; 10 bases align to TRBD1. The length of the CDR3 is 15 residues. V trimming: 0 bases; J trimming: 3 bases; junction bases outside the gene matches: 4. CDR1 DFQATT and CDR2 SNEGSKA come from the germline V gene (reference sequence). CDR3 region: CSARETGQGDTEAFF. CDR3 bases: TGCAGTGCTAGAGAGACAGGACAGGGGGACACTGAAGCTTTCTTT.

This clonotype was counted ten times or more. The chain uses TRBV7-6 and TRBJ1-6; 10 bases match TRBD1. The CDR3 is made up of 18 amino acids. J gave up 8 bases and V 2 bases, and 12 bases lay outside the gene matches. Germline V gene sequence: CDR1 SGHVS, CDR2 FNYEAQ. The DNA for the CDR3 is TGTGCCAGCAGCTTATACCCGGACAGGGGGTTTTCGGATTCACCCCTCCACTTT. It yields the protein CASSLYPDRGFSDSPLHF.

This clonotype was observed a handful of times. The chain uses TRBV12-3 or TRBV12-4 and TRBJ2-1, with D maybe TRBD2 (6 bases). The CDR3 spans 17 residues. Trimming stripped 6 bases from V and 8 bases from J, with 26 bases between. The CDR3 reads CASSPGTSGLIGDEQFF. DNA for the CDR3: TGTGCCAGCAGCCCGGGGACGAGCGGGCTTATTGGGGATGAGCAGTTCTTC.

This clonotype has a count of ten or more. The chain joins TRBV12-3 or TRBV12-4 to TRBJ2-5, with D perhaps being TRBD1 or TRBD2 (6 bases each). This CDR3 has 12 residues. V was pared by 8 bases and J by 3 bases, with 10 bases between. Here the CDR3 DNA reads TGTGCCAGCCGGCGGGACAAAGAGACCCAGTACTTC. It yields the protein CASRRDKETQYF.

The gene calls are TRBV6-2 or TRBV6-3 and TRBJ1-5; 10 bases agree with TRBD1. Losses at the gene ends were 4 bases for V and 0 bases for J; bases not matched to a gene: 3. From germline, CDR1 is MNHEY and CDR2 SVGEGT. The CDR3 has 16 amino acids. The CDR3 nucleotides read TGTGCCAGCAGTTGGGACAGGGGCTATAGCAATCAGCCCCAGCATTTT. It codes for CASSWDRGYSNQPQHF.

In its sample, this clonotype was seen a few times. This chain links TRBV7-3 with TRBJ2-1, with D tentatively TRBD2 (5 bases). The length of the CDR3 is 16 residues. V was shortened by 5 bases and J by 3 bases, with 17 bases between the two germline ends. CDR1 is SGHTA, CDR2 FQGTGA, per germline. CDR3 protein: CASSASQDFYYNEQFF. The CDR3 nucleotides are TGTGCCAGCAGCGCGTCGCAGGACTTCTACTACAATGAGCAGTTCTTC.

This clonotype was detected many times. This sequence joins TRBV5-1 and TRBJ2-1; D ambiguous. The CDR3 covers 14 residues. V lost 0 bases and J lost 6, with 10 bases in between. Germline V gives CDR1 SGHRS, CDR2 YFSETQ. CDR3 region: CASSLEPPFNEQFF. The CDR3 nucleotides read TGCGCCAGCAGCTTGGAACCACCGTTCAATGAGCAGTTCTTC.

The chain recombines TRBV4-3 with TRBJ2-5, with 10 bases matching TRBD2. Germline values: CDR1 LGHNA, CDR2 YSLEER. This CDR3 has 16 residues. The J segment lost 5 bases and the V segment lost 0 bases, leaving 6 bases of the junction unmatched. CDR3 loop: CASSQDAIAGGETQYF. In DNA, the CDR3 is TGCGCCAGCAGCCAAGATGCAATAGCGGGAGGTGAGACCCAGTACTTC.

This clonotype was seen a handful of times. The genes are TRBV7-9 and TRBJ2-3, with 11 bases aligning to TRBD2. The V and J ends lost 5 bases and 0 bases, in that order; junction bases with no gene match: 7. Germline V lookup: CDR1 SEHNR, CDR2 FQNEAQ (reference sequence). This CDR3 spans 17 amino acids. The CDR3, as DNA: TGTGCCAGCAGCCCCCGAACTAGCGGGGGTAGCACAGATACGCAGTATTTT. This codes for CASSPRTSGGSTDTQYF. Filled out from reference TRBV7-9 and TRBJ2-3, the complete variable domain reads DTGVSQNPRHKITKRGQNVTFRCDPISEHNRLYWYRQTLGQGPEFLTYFQNEAQLEKSRLLSDRFSAERPKGSFSTLEIQRTEQGDSAMYLCASSPRTSGGSTDTQYFGPGTRLTVL.

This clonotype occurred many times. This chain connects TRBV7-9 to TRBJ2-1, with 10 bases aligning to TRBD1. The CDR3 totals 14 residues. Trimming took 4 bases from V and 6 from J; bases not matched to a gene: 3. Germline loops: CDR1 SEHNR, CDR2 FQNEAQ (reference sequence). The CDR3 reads CASSWGQGSNEQFF. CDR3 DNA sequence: TGTGCCAGCAGCTGGGGACAGGGGTCCAATGAGCAGTTCTTC.

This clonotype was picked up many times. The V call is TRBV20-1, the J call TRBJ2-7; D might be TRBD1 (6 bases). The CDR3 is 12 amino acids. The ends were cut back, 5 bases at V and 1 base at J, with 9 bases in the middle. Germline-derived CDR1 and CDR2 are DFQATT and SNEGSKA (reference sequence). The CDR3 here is CSAAGTSYEQYF. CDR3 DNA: TGCAGTGCTGCCGGGACATCCTACGAGCAGTACTTC.

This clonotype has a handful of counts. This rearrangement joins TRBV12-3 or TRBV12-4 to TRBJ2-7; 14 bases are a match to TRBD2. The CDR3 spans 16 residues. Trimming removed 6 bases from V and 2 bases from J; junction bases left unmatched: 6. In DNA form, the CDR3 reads TGTGCCAGCAGCGGACTAGCGGGAGGCCGGACCTACGAGCAGTACTTC. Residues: CASSGLAGGRTYEQYF.

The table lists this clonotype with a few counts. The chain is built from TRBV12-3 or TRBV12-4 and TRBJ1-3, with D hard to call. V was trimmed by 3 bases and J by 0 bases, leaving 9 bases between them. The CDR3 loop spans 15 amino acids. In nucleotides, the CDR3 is TGTGCCAGCAGTTTCGGCCGCTACTCTGGAAACACCATATATTTT. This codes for CASSFGRYSGNTIYF.

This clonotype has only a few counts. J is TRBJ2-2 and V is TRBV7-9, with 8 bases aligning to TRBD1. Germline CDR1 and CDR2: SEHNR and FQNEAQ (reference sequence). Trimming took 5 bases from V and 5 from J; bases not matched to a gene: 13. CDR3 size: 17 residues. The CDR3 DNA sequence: TGTGCCAGCAGCCCTCCCGTCGGACAGGGTAGGACCGGGGAGCTGTTTTTT. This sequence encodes CASSPPVGQGRTGELFF.

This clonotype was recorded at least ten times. The CDR3 loop reads CASRLPRGQGVNEQFF. CDR3 DNA sequence: TGTGCCAGCAGGCTGCCTCGAGGACAGGGGGTTAATGAGCAGTTCTTC. The rearrangement uses TRBV28 and TRBJ2-1; TRBD1 matches at 10 bases. The ends lost 6 bases at V and 7 bases at J; junction bases unmatched: 12. In germline, CDR1 is MDHEN, CDR2 SYDVKM. The length of the CDR3 is 16 residues.